The rows below give T cell receptor beta chains drawn from one sample of a study. In TCRdb, the 5' RACE reads were re-called with MiXCR into one record per CDR3 protein. Of approximately 6,000 distinct CDR3 sequences listed, roughly 72% are singletons. The sample was memory CD4+ T cells sorted from a lymph node. The receptors shown here come from a female donor with breast cancer. Each CDR3 is given with its conserved first and last residue. D genes are given only for firm matches. Not every row has a clone size; where given, it reads once, few, many or a size class.

J gene | V gene | clone size | D gene | CDR3 protein | CDR3 DNA
TRBJ2-5 | TRBV5-1 | - | - | CASSWRNSGETQYF | TGCGCCAGCAGCTGGCGAAATTCCGGGGAGACCCAGTACTTC
TRBJ2-7 | TRBV6-1 | once | - | CASRDDREQYF | TGTGCCAGCAGAGACGACAGGGAGCAGTACTTC
TRBJ2-1 | TRBV7-3 | few | - | CASSATGGDNEQFF | TGTGCCAGCAGCGCAACAGGGGGGGACAATGAGCAGTTCTTC
TRBJ2-3 | TRBV6-1 | - | TRBD2 | CASSEDLAGLTQYF | TGTGCCAGCAGTGAGGACCTAGCGGGTCTGACGCAGTATTTT
TRBJ1-5 | TRBV20-1 | - | - | CSARVSNQPQHF | TGCAGTGCTCGGGTGAGCAATCAGCCCCAACATTTT
TRBJ1-2 | TRBV12-3/TRBV12-4 | - | TRBD1 | CASSPGQGDGYTF | TGTGCCAGCAGCCCGGGACAGGGGGATGGCTACACCTTC
TRBJ2-3 | TRBV6-2/TRBV6-3 | - | - | CASSYSGTQYF | TGTGCCAGCAGTTACTCCGGGACGCAGTATTTT
TRBJ2-5 | TRBV20-1 | - | - | CSATPGLTGTQYF | TGCAGTGCTACTCCGGGACTTACGGGGACCCAGTACTTC
TRBJ2-7 | TRBV5-1 | - | TRBD1 | CASSGARQGSSYEQYF | TGCGCCAGCAGCGGCGCCCGACAGGGCTCCTCCTACGAGCAGTACTTC
TRBJ2-5 | TRBV20-1 | - | TRBD1 | CSARARTGWETQYF | TGCAGTGCTAGAGCCCGGACAGGGTGGGAGACCCAGTACTTC
TRBJ2-5 | TRBV20-1 | - | TRBD2 | CSALSGSFQETQHF | TGCAGTGCTCTTAGCGGGTCCTTTCAAGAGACCCAGCACTTC
TRBJ2-1 | TRBV11-1 | - | TRBD2 | CASSFERGPYNEQFF | TGTGCCAGCAGCTTCGAGCGGGGCCCCTACAATGAGCAGTTCTTC
TRBJ2-5 | TRBV20-1 | few | - | CSASKSDRWGTQYF | TGCAGTGCTTCCAAATCCGACCGTTGGGGGACCCAGTACTTC
TRBJ2-1 | TRBV20-1 | medium-sized | - | CSAREPLEANEQFF | TGCAGTGCTAGAGAACCACTAGAGGCTAATGAGCAGTTCTTC
TRBJ2-3 | TRBV5-5 | once | - | CAGSLTPDYGTDTQYF | TGTGCCGGCAGCTTGACTCCGGACTATGGGACAGATACGCAGTATTTT
TRBJ1-1 | TRBV6-1 | once | TRBD1 | CASIPRHGQGGTEAFF | TGTGCCAGCATTCCCCGGCATGGACAGGGAGGCACTGAAGCTTTCTTT
TRBJ1-2 | TRBV20-1 | - | - | CSAAGFGYTF | TGCAGTGCCGCAGGTTTTGGCTACACCTTC
TRBJ2-2 | TRBV12-3/TRBV12-4 | once | TRBD2 | CASRLAGELFF | TGTGCCAGCAGACTAGCGGGGGAGCTGTTTTTT
TRBJ2-3 | TRBV4-2 | once | - | CASSQVPFSPGRSTDTQYF | TGTGCCAGCAGCCAAGTTCCGTTTAGTCCGGGGAGGAGCACAGATACGCAGTATTTT
TRBJ2-7 | TRBV7-8 | - | TRBD2 | CASSVAGGYEQYF | TGTGCCAGCAGCGTAGCGGGGGGCTACGAGCAGTACTTC
TRBJ2-3 | TRBV5-1 | - | TRBD1 | CASSSGTVATDTQYF | TGCGCCAGCAGCTCCGGGACAGTGGCCACAGATACGCAGTATTTT
TRBJ2-1 | TRBV20-1 | - | TRBD1 | CSARVPGTGLHNEQFF | TGCAGTGCTAGAGTTCCGGGGACAGGGCTCCACAATGAGCAGTTCTTC
TRBJ2-7 | TRBV6-2/TRBV6-3 | - | TRBD2 | CASSDTSGGTYEQYF | TGTGCCAGCAGCGACACTAGCGGGGGGACCTACGAGCAGTACTTC
TRBJ2-5 | TRBV11-3 | - | TRBD2 | CASSLVAGGPVETQYF | TGTGCCAGCAGCTTGGTAGCGGGGGGGCCTGTGGAGACCCAGTACTTC
TRBJ2-3 | TRBV4-1 | - | TRBD2 | CASSQVWGAGLRTDTQYF | TGCGCCAGCAGCCAAGTATGGGGAGCGGGACTTCGCACAGATACGCAGTATTTT
TRBJ2-1 | TRBV20-1 | few | - | CSARDSGLILDEQFF | TGCAGTGCTAGAGATTCGGGACTTATTTTAGATGAGCAGTTCTTC
TRBJ2-7 | TRBV7-9 | - | - | CASSPSGDGEQYF | TGTGCCAGCAGCCCCTCAGGGGATGGCGAGCAGTACTTC
TRBJ1-6 | TRBV10-1 | - | - | CASRAGLCSPLHF | TGCGCCAGCAGGGCAGGTTTATGCTCACCCCTCCACTTT